What follows are 32 T cell receptor beta chains derived from one specimen sequenced in a study of cytomegalovirus exposure and HLA in healthy donors. The PCR contained 60 Vbeta and 13 Jbeta primers. Here immunoSEQ multiplex PCR was the method, and the copy in TCRdb shows in-frame clones only, minus some. Among more than 95,000 clones listed, around 79% were seen once. Source material: PBMCs. The source is a woman in her sixties or seventies in good health and CMV-seropositive.

The chain employs TRBV4-1 and TRBJ2-1; a possible D gene is TRBD1 (6 bases). CDR1 is MGHRA and CDR2 is YSYEKL in the germline V gene. This CDR3 is 17 amino acids long. Trimming removed 6 bases from V and 5 bases from J, with 23 bases in between. The chain's CDR3 is CASRGIGWDNNNNEQFF. DNA of the CDR3: TGCGCCAGCAGGGGTATAGGATGGGACAACAATAACAATGAGCAGTTCTTC.

The chain is built from TRBV10-1 and TRBJ1-2; the match to TRBD1 covers 8 bases. The ends lost 10 bases at V and 8 bases at J; junction bases unmatched: 24. Per the germline V gene, CDR1 is WNHNN and CDR2 is SYGVQD (reference sequence). This CDR3 comprises 17 residues. CDR3 in DNA: TGCGCCATCAAGGGATCGGGACAGGCCAGGATCATGCGCGGCTACACCTTC. Protein product: CAIKGSGQARIMRGYTF.

In this sample, this clone turned up once. The genes are TRBV7-3 and TRBJ2-1; 13 nucleotides agree with TRBD2. There are 18 residues in the CDR3. The germline gives CDR1 SGHTA, CDR2 FQGTGA. The trim removed 5 bases at V and 1 base at J, leaving 8 bases unmatched. In nucleotides, the CDR3 is TGTGCCAGCAGCCCAACTAGCGGGGGGGTCACATCCTACAATGAGCAGTTCTTC. Its protein is CASSPTSGGVTSYNEQFF.

The J gene is TRBJ2-1, the V gene TRBV5-1, with TRBD2 matching over 9 bases. The CDR3 extends over 15 amino acids. The V gene end was trimmed by 7 bases and the J gene end by 0 bases; junction bases not matched to a gene: 5. The germline CDR1 and CDR2 sequences are SGHRS and YFSETQ. Written as DNA, the CDR3 is TGCGCCAGCCGCAATAGCGGGGGCTCCTACAATGAGCAGTTCTTC. This gives the protein CASRNSGGSYNEQFF.

This clone was observed once. The gene calls are TRBV19 and TRBJ1-5; no clear D gene. Germline V gene lookup returns CDR1 LNHDA and CDR2 SQIVND (reference sequence). Trimming stripped 4 bases from V and 4 bases from J, with 11 bases between. The CDR3 runs 14 residues. The CDR3 DNA is TGTGCCAGTAGTACTGGGGAGAGGAATCAGCCCCAGCATTTT. Amino acid sequence: CASSTGERNQPQHF.

The chain links TRBV14 to TRBJ2-7, with TRBD2 matching over 8 bases. Trimming removed 1 base from V and 5 bases from J; junction bases left unmatched: 7. CDR3 length equals 15 residues. The germline gives CDR1 SGHDN, CDR2 FVKESK. Written as DNA, the CDR3 is TGTGCCAGCAGCCAAGGGTTAGCGGGAACCCACGAGCAGTACTTC. Encoded protein: CASSQGLAGTHEQYF.

The V gene is TRBV29-1, the J gene TRBJ2-7; D possibly corresponds to TRBD2 (6 bases). The CDR3 loop spans 12 amino acids. Germline CDR1 reads SQVTM; CDR2 reads ANQGSEA. V dropped 3 bases and J dropped 2 bases, with 8 bases sitting between them. CDR3 region: CSVEGGTYEQYF. The CDR3 bases are TGCAGCGTTGAGGGGGGTACCTACGAGCAGTACTTC.

This clone showed up just a few times. The chain recombines TRBV5-1 with TRBJ2-3; 7 nucleotides agree with TRBD2. Germline CDR1 reads SGHRS; CDR2 reads YFSETQ. The J segment lost 5 bases and the V segment lost 0 bases, leaving 3 bases of the junction unmatched. The CDR3 is 14 residues long. In DNA, the CDR3 is TGCGCCAGCAGCTTGGGACTAGCTGGAGATACGCAGTATTTT. It encodes CASSLGLAGDTQYF.

The rearrangement joins TRBV7-8 to TRBJ2-7; 8 nucleotides align to TRBD1. The J segment lost 2 bases and the V segment lost 0 bases, leaving 12 bases of the junction unmatched. Germline lookup yields CDR1 SGHVS and CDR2 FQNEAQ. The CDR3 is made up of 18 amino acids. The CDR3 here is CASSLARSVGQGAYEQYF. CDR3 bases: TGTGCCAGCAGCTTAGCGAGGTCAGTAGGACAGGGCGCCTACGAGCAGTACTTC. The variable domain in full, completed from reference TRBV7-8 and TRBJ2-7, reads GAGVSQSPRYKVAKRGQDVALRCDPISGHVSLFWYQQALGQGPEFLTYFQNEAQLDKSGLPSDRFFAERPEGSVSTLKIQRTQQEDSAVYLCASSLARSVGQGAYEQYFGPGTRLTVT.

The table lists this clone with a few counts. This chain connects TRBV6-5 to TRBJ2-1; TRBD2 matches 9 bases. The germline V gene encodes CDR1 MNHEY and CDR2 SVGAGI. The CDR3 has 15 residues. With 4 bases clipped from V and 1 base from J, the junction kept 2 bases outside the gene matches. In DNA, the CDR3 is TGTGCCAGCAGTTCCAGCGGGGGGTCCTACAATGAGCAGTTCTTC. This sequence encodes CASSSSGGSYNEQFF.

The V gene is TRBV27, the J gene TRBJ1-5; D may be TRBD1 (6 bases). Germline V gene data show CDR1 as MNHEY and CDR2 as SMNVEV (reference sequence). The CDR3 length is 16 residues. V lost 6 bases to trimming and J lost 3 bases, with 18 bases between them. CDR3 bases: TGTGCCAGCAGAACCGCCGCCAGACAGGTCAATCAGCCCCAGCATTTT. The encoded protein is CASRTAARQVNQPQHF.

The V gene is TRBV5-1, the J gene TRBJ2-7; TRBD1 matches 8 bases. Germline V gives CDR1 SGHRS, CDR2 YFSETQ. The V and J ends lost 1 base and 6 bases, in that order; junction bases with no gene match: 12. The CDR3 covers 16 residues. CDR3 region: CASSLLPRQGSGEQYF. Here the CDR3 DNA reads TGCGCCAGCAGCTTGTTGCCGAGACAGGGGTCTGGCGAGCAGTACTTC. The variable domain in full, with the rest retrieved from reference TRBV5-1 and TRBJ2-7, is KAGVTQTPRYLIKTRGQQVTLSCSPISGHRSVSWYQQTPGQGLQFLFEYFSETQRNKGNFPGRFSGRQFSNSRSEMNVSTLELGDSALYLCASSLLPRQGSGEQYFGPGTRLTVT.

The chain joins TRBV4-1 to TRBJ2-7; unclear D gene. The CDR3 length is 14 residues. Between the trimmed V and J ends, which lost 2 bases and 0 bases, there was a span of 8 bases. Germline lookup yields CDR1 MGHRA and CDR2 YSYEKL. CDR3 residues: CASSQLRSSYEQYF. CDR3 nucleotide sequence: TGCGCCAGCAGCCAACTCCGGAGCTCCTACGAGCAGTACTTC.

The chain has TRBV6-5 and TRBJ2-1; D possibly corresponds to TRBD1 (5 bases). This CDR3 is built from 12 residues. Deletions cut 10 bases from V and 3 bases from J, with 10 bases between. Germline CDR1 is MNHEY and CDR2 is SVGAGI. The CDR3 is CATKDNYNEQFF. The CDR3 DNA reads TGTGCCACCAAGGACAACTACAATGAGCAGTTCTTC.

The chain recombines TRBV6-1 with TRBJ1-5; 9 bases fit TRBD1. Trimming removed 3 bases from V and 0 bases from J; junction bases left unmatched: 9. CDR3 size: 18 residues. CDR1 and CDR2 from the germline V gene are MNHNS and SASEGT. The CDR3 DNA sequence: TGTGCCAGCAGTGATTCCGGGACAGGGTCTTATAGCAATCAGCCCCAGCATTTT. This gives the protein CASSDSGTGSYSNQPQHF.

This sequence joins TRBV30 and TRBJ1-2; TRBD1 is a possible D gene (6 bases). The V gene's germline CDR1 is GTSNPN and CDR2 SVGIG (reference sequence). This CDR3 comprises 15 residues. Trimming took 7 bases from V and 2 from J, leaving 20 bases between them. The CDR3 loop is CALGRLGGPNYGYTF. CDR3 nucleotides: TGTGCCTTGGGAAGGCTAGGGGGACCGAACTATGGCTACACCTTC. Filled out from reference TRBV30 and TRBJ1-2, the complete variable domain reads SQTIHQWPATLVQPVGSPLSLECTVEGTSNPNLYWYRQAAGRGLQLLFYSVGIGQISSEVPQNLSASRPQDRQFILSSKKLLLSDSGFYLCALGRLGGPNYGYTFGSGTRLTVV.

The chain carries TRBV6-1 and TRBJ2-7, with 8 bases that match TRBD1. The CDR3 extends over 14 amino acids. CDR1 is MNHNS, CDR2 SASEGT, per germline. Trimming at V came to 5 bases and at J to 3 bases, leaving 6 bases not matched to a gene. CDR3 protein: CASSQTGTGYEQYF. CDR3 sequence (DNA): TGTGCCAGCAGTCAAACCGGGACAGGCTACGAGCAGTACTTC.

V gene TRBV5-4 combines with J gene TRBJ1-5; D is uncertain. Germline V lookup: CDR1 SGHNT, CDR2 YYREEE (reference sequence). V was trimmed by 4 bases and J by 0 bases, leaving 11 bases between them. The CDR3 extends over 15 amino acids. The CDR3 region is CASSPSPSSNQPQHF. CDR3 in DNA: TGTGCCAGCAGCCCTAGTCCCAGTAGCAATCAGCCCCAGCATTTT. Drawing the rest from reference TRBV5-4 and TRBJ1-5, the complete variable domain is ETGVTQSPTHLIKTRGQQVTLRCSSQSGHNTVSWYQQALGQGPQFIFQYYREEENGRGNFPPRFSGLQFPNYSSELNVNALELDDSALYLCASSPSPSSNQPQHFGDGTRLSIL.

The chain has TRBV10-3 and TRBJ2-1; no reliable D call. Trimming shortened V by 6 bases and J by 5 bases, and 17 bases separated the two germline ends. The CDR3 runs 15 residues. Germline V lookup: CDR1 ENHRY, CDR2 SYGVKD. The CDR3 loop reads CAISTTGSSDNEQFF. The DNA of the CDR3 is TGTGCCATCAGCACTACGGGTAGCTCGGACAATGAGCAGTTCTTC.

There are a few counts of this clone. V usage is TRBV28 and J usage is TRBJ1-5; no clear D. The V end lost 2 bases, the J end lost 0 bases, and 11 bases lay between the germline ends. Looked up from germline, CDR1 is MDHEN and CDR2 is SYDVKM. The CDR3 totals 16 residues. CDR3: CASSLKVLYSNQPQHF. The CDR3 coding sequence is TGTGCCAGCAGTTTAAAAGTACTTTATAGCAATCAGCCCCAGCATTTT.

J is TRBJ2-7 and V is TRBV5-1; perhaps TRBD1 as D (6 bases). The CDR3 has 13 residues. Germline V lookup: CDR1 SGHRS, CDR2 YFSETQ. V shed 2 bases and J shed 3 bases, with 9 bases lying between them. The CDR3 region is CASSFDRFYEQYF. The CDR3 nucleotides read TGCGCCAGCAGCTTTGACAGGTTCTACGAGCAGTACTTC.

A single count supports this clone. The V gene is TRBV29-1, the J gene TRBJ2-1, with 7 bases fitting TRBD2. The germline V gene encodes CDR1 SQVTM and CDR2 ANQGSEA. J was trimmed by 6 bases and V by 3 bases; bases with no gene match: 11. CDR3 length: 15 amino acids. In DNA, the CDR3 is TGCAGCGTTGACGGGTCGGCGGGAGATCCCAATGAGCAGTTCTTC. Its translation: CSVDGSAGDPNEQFF.

The chain uses TRBV6-1 and TRBJ2-7; D call uncertain. Germline-derived CDR1 and CDR2 are MNHNS and SASEGT. This CDR3 is 14 amino acids long. Between the trimmed V and J ends, which lost 1 base and 6 bases, there was a span of 13 bases. This CDR3 is CASSEVTTFREQYF. CDR3 DNA: TGTGCCAGCAGTGAAGTTACCACTTTCCGCGAGCAGTACTTC.

The rearrangement joins TRBV7-6 to TRBJ2-5; D is perhaps TRBD2 (5 bases). The CDR3 has 14 amino acids. Germline V gene lookup returns CDR1 SGHVS and CDR2 FNYEAQ. V was shortened by 5 bases and J by 4 bases, with 14 bases between the two germline ends. The CDR3 DNA reads as TGTGCCAGCAGCCTAAGGGCCCGGGGAGAGACCCAGTACTTC. Protein sequence: CASSLRARGETQYF.

V is TRBV27 and J is TRBJ2-7; 10 nucleotides match TRBD2. CDR3 length equals 13 residues. Germline values: CDR1 MNHEY, CDR2 SMNVEV (reference sequence). J gave up 3 bases and V 4 bases, and 0 bases lay outside the gene matches. This CDR3 reads CASSSSGSYEQYF. The CDR3 DNA sequence: TGTGCCAGCAGTTCTAGCGGGAGCTACGAGCAGTACTTC.

The rearrangement joins TRBV13 to TRBJ2-7; TRBD2 agrees at 8 bases. The CDR3 covers 15 residues. The trim removed 5 bases at V and 9 bases at J, leaving 15 bases unmatched. The V gene's germline CDR1 is PRHDT and CDR2 FYEKMQ (reference sequence). The CDR3 region is CASSTPGLGSRGQYF. Here the CDR3 DNA reads TGTGCCAGCAGCACCCCGGGACTAGGGTCCCGGGGGCAGTACTTC. The full variable domain, completed using reference TRBV13 and TRBJ2-7, is AAGVIQSPRHLIKEKRETATLKCYPIPRHDTVYWYQQGPGQDPQFLISFYEKMQSDKGSIPDRFSAQQFSDYHSELNMSSLELGDSALYFCASSTPGLGSRGQYFGPGTRLTVT.

The CDR3 DNA is TGTGCCAGCAGTGTTGAACTAGCGGTTCCTACCGGGGAGCTGTTTTTT. Amino acids: CASSVELAVPTGELFF. The chain has TRBV6-4 and TRBJ2-2; TRBD2 aligns across 8 bases. The CDR3 consists of 16 residues. CDR1 is MRHNA, CDR2 SNTAGT, per germline. Trimming took 4 bases from V and 5 from J; bases not matched to a gene: 9.

V is TRBV6-1 and J is TRBJ2-2; 7 positions match TRBD1. Germline V lookup: CDR1 MNHNS, CDR2 SASEGT. Trimming cost V 2 bases and J 5 bases; bases outside gene matches: 2. The CDR3 consists of 14 residues. CDR3 region: CASSELRGTGELFF. CDR3 in DNA: TGTGCCAGCAGTGAACTCAGGGGGACCGGGGAGCTGTTTTTT.

This chain joins TRBV7-9 and TRBJ2-1; TRBD2 agrees at 9 bases. Trimming removed 1 base from V and 4 bases from J; junction bases left unmatched: 8. The CDR3 extends over 17 amino acids. CDR1 and CDR2 (germline): SEHNR, FQNEAQ (reference sequence). CDR3 bases: TGTGCCAGCAGCTTAGGGGGCCTAGCGGGGATTTACAATGAGCAGTTCTTC. Translated: CASSLGGLAGIYNEQFF.

This sequence joins TRBV9 and TRBJ1-1, with a weak D call TRBD1 (6 bases). Deletions cut 5 bases from V and 7 bases from J, with 15 bases between. Germline lookup yields CDR1 SGDLS and CDR2 YYNGEE. The CDR3 runs to 13 residues. DNA of the CDR3: TGTGCCAGCAGTGAAAGGGGGAGCAGTGAAGCTTTCTTT. Amino acids: CASSERGSSEAFF.

The chain has TRBV6-4 and TRBJ1-2, with a weak D call TRBD1 (5 bases). The ends were cut back, 1 base at V and 4 bases at J, with 7 bases in the middle. The CDR3 loop spans 13 amino acids. The germline CDR1 and CDR2 sequences are MRHNA and SNTAGT. The CDR3 sequence is CASSDFGGYGYTF. Written as DNA, the CDR3 is TGTGCCAGCAGTGACTTCGGGGGCTATGGCTACACCTTC.

V gene TRBV7-2 combines with J gene TRBJ2-2; tentatively, D is TRBD1 (5 bases). Trimming left V 3 bases short and J 0 bases short, with 14 bases between. In germline, CDR1 is SGHTA, CDR2 FQGNSA. The CDR3 spans 17 residues. CDR3 DNA: TGTGCCAGCAGCTTTTTGCAAGTAGGGGCGAACACCGGGGAGCTGTTTTTT. Its protein is CASSFLQVGANTGELFF. Drawing the rest from reference TRBV7-2 and TRBJ2-2, the complete variable domain is GAGVSQSPSNKVTEKGKDVELRCDPISGHTALYWYRQSLGQGLEFLIYFQGNSAPDKSGLPSDRFSAERTGGSVSTLTIQRTQQEDSAVYLCASSFLQVGANTGELFFGEGSRLTVL.